This passage covers 25 T cell receptor beta chains from one sample sequenced in a study of T-cell reconstitution after alpha-beta-depleted transplantation in children. TCRbeta library preparation incorporated unique molecular identifiers. TCRdb re-called the PCR reads with MiXCR, one entry per CDR3 protein. The table has around 580,000 distinct CDR3 sequences, 25% to 30% seen once. Sequencing was performed on PBMCs, taken before TCRalphabeta/CD19-depleted stem cell transplant. These receptors all come from a boy less than two years old with Wiskott-Aldrich syndrome, due to receive a stem cell transplant.

This clonotype was observed a few times. The V call is TRBV6-5, the J call TRBJ1-3; D is uncertain. The CDR3 covers 13 residues. Germline V gene lookup returns CDR1 MNHEY and CDR2 SVGAGI. Trimming removed 6 bases from V and 0 bases from J, with 6 bases in between. CDR3 sequence reads: CASRLRSGNTIYF. The CDR3 DNA reads TGTGCCAGCAGGTTACGCTCTGGAAACACCATATATTTT.

The genes are TRBV7-9 and TRBJ2-7, with a possible D match to TRBD2 (7 bases). Between the trimmed V and J ends, which lost 5 bases and 6 bases, there was a span of 17 bases. Germline-derived CDR1 and CDR2 are SEHNR and FQNEAQ (reference sequence). This CDR3 contains 14 residues. CDR3 amino acids: CASSIRGGLVEQYF. CDR3 in DNA: TGTGCCAGCAGCATTAGGGGGGGTTTGGTCGAGCAGTACTTC. Together with reference TRBV7-9 and TRBJ2-7, the CDR3 gives the full variable domain: DTGVSQNPRHKITKRGQNVTFRCDPISEHNRLYWYRQTLGQGPEFLTYFQNEAQLEKSRLLSDRFSAERPKGSFSTLEIQRTEQGDSAMYLCASSIRGGLVEQYFGPGTRLTVT.

This clonotype has more than one count but fewer than ten. This chain links TRBV27 with TRBJ2-1, with D possibly TRBD2 on 6 matching bases. CDR3 size: 15 residues. Looked up from germline, CDR1 is MNHEY and CDR2 is SMNVEV (reference sequence). V lost 6 bases, J lost 0 bases, and 12 bases lay in between. CDR3: CASRTAGISYNEQFF. The CDR3, as DNA: TGTGCCAGCAGGACCGCGGGAATCTCCTACAATGAGCAGTTCTTC.

This clonotype was seen a handful of times. CDR3: CASSYGGANYNEQFF. The CDR3 DNA reads as TGTGCCAGCAGTTATGGCGGGGCAAACTACAATGAGCAGTTCTTC. The V call is TRBV6-5, the J call TRBJ2-1; possible D gene TRBD2, 6 bases. V shed 3 bases and J shed 3 bases, with 12 bases lying between them. The CDR3 is made up of 15 amino acids. CDR1 and CDR2 from the germline V gene are MNHEY and SVGAGI.

CDR3 region: CSVRQASSGANVLTF. Here the CDR3 DNA reads TGCAGCGTCCGACAGGCGAGCTCTGGGGCCAACGTCCTGACTTTC. The chain couples TRBV29-1 to TRBJ2-6; weak D call: TRBD1 (6 bases). The CDR3 covers 15 residues. Germline CDR1 SQVTM, CDR2 ANQGSEA. The V end was cut by 6 bases, the J end by 0 bases, with 12 bases between.

This clonotype was found a few times. This CDR3 reads CAELRGSLDEQFF. The CDR3 DNA follows: TGCGCGGAGCTAAGGGGGAGTTTGGATGAGCAGTTCTTC. V and J are TRBV5-1 and TRBJ2-1; D may be TRBD1 (6 bases). From germline, CDR1 is SGHRS and CDR2 YFSETQ. This CDR3 spans 13 amino acids.

In this sample, this clonotype turned up many times. This rearrangement joins TRBV5-1 to TRBJ2-3; a weak D match, TRBD1 (6 bases). V lost 0 bases and J 4 bases, leaving 6 bases between the germline ends. The CDR3 totals 13 residues. CDR1 and CDR2 from the germline V gene are SGHRS and YFSETQ. CDR3 in DNA: TGCGCCAGCAGCTTGGAGGGGGCAGATACGCAGTATTTT. This codes for CASSLEGADTQYF. The full variable domain, in which reference TRBV5-1 and TRBJ2-3 provide the parts outside the CDR3, is KAGVTQTPRYLIKTRGQQVTLSCSPISGHRSVSWYQQTPGQGLQFLFEYFSETQRNKGNFPGRFSGRQFSNSRSEMNVSTLELGDSALYLCASSLEGADTQYFGPGTRLTVL.

This chain links TRBV4-2 with TRBJ2-5; 12 bases match TRBD2. J gave up 4 bases and V 4 bases, and 4 bases lay outside the gene matches. The CDR3 sequence is 15 residues long. From germline, CDR1 is LGHNA and CDR2 YNFKEQ. CDR3 nucleotide sequence: TGTGCCAGCAGCCTTGGACTAGCGGGACCAGAGACCCAGTACTTC. It encodes CASSLGLAGPETQYF.

The V and J genes are TRBV24-1 and TRBJ2-3, with 7 positions matching TRBD2. Germline V CDR1 and CDR2: KGHDR, SFDVKD. The junction had 7 bases not matched to a gene; V was cut back by 3 bases and J by 14 bases. This CDR3 contains 12 residues. The CDR3 region is CATSDPGLGLYF. The CDR3 nucleotides read TGTGCCACCAGTGATCCCGGACTAGGTCTGTATTTT.

The chain carries TRBV12-3 or TRBV12-4 and TRBJ1-5; D is undetermined. The CDR3 runs to 13 residues. Trimming stripped 6 bases from V and 0 bases from J, with 6 bases between. This CDR3 is CASSSSSNQPQHF. The CDR3 DNA sequence: TGTGCCAGCAGCTCCAGTAGCAATCAGCCCCAGCATTTT.

This chain uses TRBV5-1 with TRBJ2-2; D possibly corresponds to TRBD2 (5 bases). The CDR3 extends over 15 amino acids. Trimming removed 1 base from V and 1 base from J, with 8 bases in between. Germline CDR1 SGHRS, CDR2 YFSETQ. CDR3 in DNA: TGCGCCAGCAGCTTGTGGAGGTGGAACACCGGGGAGCTGTTTTTT. It specifies CASSLWRWNTGELFF.

The chain carries TRBV9 and TRBJ2-5; 8 bases match TRBD1. J lost 4 bases, V lost 0 bases, and 5 bases had no gene match. CDR3 length: 15 residues. Germline loops: CDR1 SGDLS, CDR2 YYNGEE. The CDR3 protein is CASSVGQGSPETQYF. CDR3 DNA: TGTGCCAGCAGCGTAGGACAGGGGAGTCCAGAGACCCAGTACTTC.

V gene TRBV15 combines with J gene TRBJ2-1, with D hard to call. This CDR3 region has 14 residues. V shed 1 base and J shed 8 bases, with 12 bases lying between them. Germline V lookup: CDR1 LNHNV, CDR2 YYDKDF (reference sequence). The CDR3 region is CATSRGGGFDEQFF. The CDR3 DNA sequence: TGTGCCACCAGCAGAGGTGGTGGGTTTGATGAGCAGTTCTTC.

The chain is built from TRBV29-1 and TRBJ1-4, with D possibly being TRBD1 (5 bases). Germline CDR1 is SQVTM and CDR2 is ANQGSEA. This CDR3 is 14 amino acids long. V dropped 4 bases and J dropped 0 bases, with 9 bases sitting between them. CDR3 nucleotides: TGCAGCGTTGTAGGGGCCGCAACTAATGAAAAACTGTTTTTT. Its protein product is CSVVGAATNEKLFF.

The genes are TRBV5-1 and TRBJ2-1; 8 bases fit TRBD1. This CDR3 has 15 residues. Germline CDR1 SGHRS, CDR2 YFSETQ. The junction had 12 bases not matched to a gene; V was cut back by 6 bases and J by 7 bases. The CDR3 DNA sequence: TGCGCCAGCATCGAGTCTCCCAGGGGGCTTAATGAGCAGTTCTTC. The encoded protein is CASIESPRGLNEQFF.

V gene TRBV25-1 combines with J gene TRBJ2-7, with TRBD2 matching over 11 bases. J lost 4 bases, V lost 2 bases, and 4 bases had no gene match. This CDR3 spans 15 amino acids. Per the germline V gene, CDR1 is MGHDK and CDR2 is SYGVNS. The CDR3, as DNA: TGTGCCAGCAGTGAAGCTAGCGGGAGGACGTACGAGCAGTACTTC. It translates to CASSEASGRTYEQYF.

The chain links TRBV5-1 to TRBJ2-3; 14 bases line up with TRBD2. Germline CDR1 and CDR2: SGHRS and YFSETQ. With V trimmed by 4 bases and J by 6 bases, 7 bases remained unmatched. The CDR3 runs to 16 residues. The CDR3 coding sequence is TGCGCCAGCAGCCTGACTAGCGGGAGGGCCTCGGATACGCAGTATTTT. This gives the protein CASSLTSGRASDTQYF.

The sample holds many counts of this clonotype. V usage is TRBV20-1 and J usage is TRBJ2-1, with D unresolved. The CDR3 is 13 amino acids. Germline loops: CDR1 DFQATT, CDR2 SNEGSKA (reference sequence). The ends were cut back, 3 bases at V and 2 bases at J, with 8 bases in the middle. CDR3 residues: CSARTDPYNEQFF. CDR3 nucleotides: TGCAGTGCTAGGACGGATCCCTACAATGAGCAGTTCTTC.

CDR3 coding DNA: TGCGCCAGCAGCTACGGACGGTGGTACCAAGAGACCCAGTACTTC. Encoded protein: CASSYGRWYQETQYF. The chain has TRBV5-1 and TRBJ2-5; D is undetermined. Trimming left V 3 bases short and J 0 bases short, with 12 bases between. The CDR3 spans 15 residues. Germline CDR1 and CDR2: SGHRS and YFSETQ. Based on the CDR3 plus reference TRBV5-1 and TRBJ2-5, the full variable domain is KAGVTQTPRYLIKTRGQQVTLSCSPISGHRSVSWYQQTPGQGLQFLFEYFSETQRNKGNFPGRFSGRQFSNSRSEMNVSTLELGDSALYLCASSYGRWYQETQYFGPGTRLLVL.

V and J are TRBV5-1 and TRBJ2-1; 8 bases are a match to TRBD2. CDR1 is SGHRS, CDR2 YFSETQ, per germline. This CDR3 is 16 amino acids long. The trim removed 1 base at V and 5 bases at J, leaving 8 bases unmatched. CDR3: CASSLSSGGPNNEQFF. The CDR3 region has the DNA TGCGCCAGCAGCTTGTCGTCGGGAGGGCCCAACAATGAGCAGTTCTTC.

This clonotype appeared a single time. For the CDR3, the DNA is TGTGCCAGTAGCCTAGCGGGAGGATACTCGTCAGAGACCCAGTACTTC. This codes for CASSLAGGYSSETQYF. This chain joins TRBV19 and TRBJ2-5, with 11 positions matching TRBD2. This CDR3 is 16 amino acids long. Germline assignment: CDR1 LNHDA and CDR2 SQIVND (reference sequence). V trimming: 6 bases; J trimming: 4 bases; junction bases outside the gene matches: 10.

This clonotype turned up a few times. This rearrangement joins TRBV28 to TRBJ2-3, with D possibly being TRBD1 (6 bases). The CDR3 consists of 15 residues. Germline V gene sequence: CDR1 MDHEN, CDR2 SYDVKM. V was pared by 1 base and J by 3 bases, with 11 bases between. CDR3 protein: CASSLFRQGTDTQYF. The DNA for the CDR3 is TGTGCCAGCAGTTTATTTCGGCAGGGGACAGATACGCAGTATTTT.

The chain recombines TRBV20-1 with TRBJ1-3, with D unresolved. Looked up from germline, CDR1 is DFQATT and CDR2 is SNEGSKA (reference sequence). The germline V and J ends were trimmed by 0 bases and 0 bases, with 9 bases remaining between them. The CDR3 loop spans 15 amino acids. The CDR3 DNA is TGCAGTGCTAGAGACGCGGCGGCCTCTGGAAACACCATATATTTT. This translates into CSARDAAASGNTIYF.

This clonotype was found once. V usage is TRBV5-1 and J usage is TRBJ2-1; the match to TRBD2 covers 12 bases. The CDR3 sequence is 17 residues long. CDR1 SGHRS and CDR2 YFSETQ come from the germline V gene. Unmatched junction bases numbered 8, after V lost 5 bases and J lost 2 bases. In DNA form, the CDR3 reads TGCGCCAGCAGTAAACTAGCGGGGGGACCCCCCTACAATGAGCAGTTCTTC. Amino acid sequence: CASSKLAGGPPYNEQFF.

This clonotype came up a few times. The rearrangement links TRBV5-6 to TRBJ2-3; 9 bases are a match to TRBD2. Trimming cost V 5 bases and J 0 bases; bases outside gene matches: 10. The length of the CDR3 is 17 residues. The germline CDR1 and CDR2 sequences are SGHDT and YYEEEE. The DNA for the CDR3 is TGTGCCAGCAGTAAGGCCACTAGCGGGCCTAGCACAGATACGCAGTATTTT. The encoded protein is CASSKATSGPSTDTQYF.